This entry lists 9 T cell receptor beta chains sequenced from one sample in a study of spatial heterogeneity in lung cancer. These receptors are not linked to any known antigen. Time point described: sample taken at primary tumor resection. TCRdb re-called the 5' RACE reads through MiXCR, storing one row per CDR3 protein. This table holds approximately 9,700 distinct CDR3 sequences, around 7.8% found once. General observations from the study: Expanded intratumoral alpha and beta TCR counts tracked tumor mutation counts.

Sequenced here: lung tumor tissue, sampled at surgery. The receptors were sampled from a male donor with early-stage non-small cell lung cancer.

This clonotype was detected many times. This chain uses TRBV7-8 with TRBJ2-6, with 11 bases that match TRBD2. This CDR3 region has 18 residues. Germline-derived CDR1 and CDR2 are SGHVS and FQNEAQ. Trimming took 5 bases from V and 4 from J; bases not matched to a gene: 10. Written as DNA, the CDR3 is TGTGCCAGCAGCCCTCGGACTAGCGGGTCGAGGGGGGCCAACGTCCTGACTTTC. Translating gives CASSPRTSGSRGANVLTF.

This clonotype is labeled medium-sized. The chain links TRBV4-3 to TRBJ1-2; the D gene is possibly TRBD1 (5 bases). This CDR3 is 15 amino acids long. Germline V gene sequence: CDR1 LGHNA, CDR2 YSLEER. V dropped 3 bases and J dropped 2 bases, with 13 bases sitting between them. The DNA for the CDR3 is TGCGCCAGCAGCCAGACCGCGGCAGGGAACTATGGCTACACCTTC. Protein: CASSQTAAGNYGYTF.

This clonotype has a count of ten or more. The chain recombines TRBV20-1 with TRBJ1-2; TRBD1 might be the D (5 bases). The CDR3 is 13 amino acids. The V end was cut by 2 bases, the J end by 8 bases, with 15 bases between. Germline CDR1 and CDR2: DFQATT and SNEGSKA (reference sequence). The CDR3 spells CSARPGDPAGYTF. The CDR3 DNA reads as TGCAGTGCTAGACCGGGGGACCCGGCGGGCTACACCTTC.

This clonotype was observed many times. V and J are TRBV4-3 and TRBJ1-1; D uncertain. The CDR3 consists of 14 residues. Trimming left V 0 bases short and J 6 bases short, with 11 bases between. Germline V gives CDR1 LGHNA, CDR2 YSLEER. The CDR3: CASSQDTKSAEAFF. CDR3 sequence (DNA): TGCGCCAGCAGCCAAGATACCAAAAGCGCTGAAGCTTTCTTT.

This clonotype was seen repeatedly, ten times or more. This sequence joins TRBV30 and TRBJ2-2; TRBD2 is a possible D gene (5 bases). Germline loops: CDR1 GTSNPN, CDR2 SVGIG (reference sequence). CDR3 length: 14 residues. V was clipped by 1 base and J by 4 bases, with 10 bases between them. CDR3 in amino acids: CAWSAGLGTGELFF. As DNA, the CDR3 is TGTGCCTGGAGTGCGGGGTTGGGCACCGGGGAGCTGTTTTTT.

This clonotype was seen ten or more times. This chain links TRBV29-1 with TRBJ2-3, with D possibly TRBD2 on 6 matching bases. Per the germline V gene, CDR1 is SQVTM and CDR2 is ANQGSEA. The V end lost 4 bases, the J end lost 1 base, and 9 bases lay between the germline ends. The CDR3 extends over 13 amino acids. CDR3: CSVVGSGTDTQYF. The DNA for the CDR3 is TGCAGCGTTGTCGGGAGTGGCACAGATACGCAGTATTTT.

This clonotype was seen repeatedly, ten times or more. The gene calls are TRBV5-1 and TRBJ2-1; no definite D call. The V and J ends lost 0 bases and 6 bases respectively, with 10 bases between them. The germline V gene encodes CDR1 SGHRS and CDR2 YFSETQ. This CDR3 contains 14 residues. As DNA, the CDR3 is TGCGCCAGCAGCTTGGCCCGCCAGCCCAATGAGCAGTTCTTC. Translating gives CASSLARQPNEQFF. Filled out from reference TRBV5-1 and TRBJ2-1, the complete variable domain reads KAGVTQTPRYLIKTRGQQVTLSCSPISGHRSVSWYQQTPGQGLQFLFEYFSETQRNKGNFPGRFSGRQFSNSRSEMNVSTLELGDSALYLCASSLARQPNEQFFGPGTRLTVL.

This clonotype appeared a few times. This CDR3 is CASSLGLAGLTDTQYF. In DNA form, the CDR3 reads TGTGCCAGCAGTTTAGGACTAGCGGGGCTTACAGATACGCAGTATTTT. The genes are TRBV12-3 or TRBV12-4 and TRBJ2-3; 11 bases are a match to TRBD2. With 1 base clipped from V and 3 bases from J, the junction kept 3 bases outside the gene matches. The CDR3 is made up of 16 amino acids.

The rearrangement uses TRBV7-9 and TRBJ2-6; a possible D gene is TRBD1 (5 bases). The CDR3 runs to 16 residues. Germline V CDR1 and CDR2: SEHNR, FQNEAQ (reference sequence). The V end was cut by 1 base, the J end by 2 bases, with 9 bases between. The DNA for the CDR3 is TGTGCCAGCAGCTTAGGAAGGGGCGCTGGGGCCAACGTCCTGACTTTC. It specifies CASSLGRGAGANVLTF.